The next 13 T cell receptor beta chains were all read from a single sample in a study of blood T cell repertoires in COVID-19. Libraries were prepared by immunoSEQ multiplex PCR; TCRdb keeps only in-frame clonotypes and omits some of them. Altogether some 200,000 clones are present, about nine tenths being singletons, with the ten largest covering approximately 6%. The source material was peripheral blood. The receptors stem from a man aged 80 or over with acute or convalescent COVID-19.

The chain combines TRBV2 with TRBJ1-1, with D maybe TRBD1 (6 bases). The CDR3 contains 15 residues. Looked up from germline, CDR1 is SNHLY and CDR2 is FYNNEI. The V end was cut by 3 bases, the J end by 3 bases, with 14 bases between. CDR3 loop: CASSERGRGDTEAFF. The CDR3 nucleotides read TGTGCCAGCAGTGAGCGGGGGCGCGGGGACACTGAAGCTTTCTTT.

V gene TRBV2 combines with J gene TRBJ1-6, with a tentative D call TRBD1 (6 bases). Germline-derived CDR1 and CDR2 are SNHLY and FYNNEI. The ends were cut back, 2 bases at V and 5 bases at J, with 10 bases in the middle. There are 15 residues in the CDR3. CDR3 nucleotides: TGTGCCAGCAGTGAAAGCGGACAGAATAATTCACCCCTCCACTTT. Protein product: CASSESGQNNSPLHF.

The CDR3: CASGVYGQITGELFF. The CDR3 bases are TGTGCCAGCGGGGTGTACGGACAAATCACCGGGGAGCTGTTTTTT. The chain carries TRBV5-4 and TRBJ2-2, with TRBD1 as a possible D gene (5 bases). CDR3 length: 15 residues. The germline gives CDR1 SGHNT, CDR2 YYREEE (reference sequence). The germline V and J ends were trimmed by 7 bases and 4 bases, with 17 bases remaining between them.

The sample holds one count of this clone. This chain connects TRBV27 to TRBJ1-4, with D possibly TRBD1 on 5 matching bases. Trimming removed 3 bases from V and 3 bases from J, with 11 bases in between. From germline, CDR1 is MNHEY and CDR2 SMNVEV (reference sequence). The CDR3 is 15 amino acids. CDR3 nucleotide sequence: TGTGCCAGCAGTTTTCGGGGGTTGGCTAATGAAAAACTGTTTTTT. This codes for CASSFRGLANEKLFF.

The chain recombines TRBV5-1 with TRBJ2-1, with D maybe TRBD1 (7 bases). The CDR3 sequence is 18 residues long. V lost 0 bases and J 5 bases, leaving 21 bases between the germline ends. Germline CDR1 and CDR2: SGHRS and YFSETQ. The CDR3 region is CASSLANGAGGQNNEQFF. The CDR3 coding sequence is TGCGCCAGCAGCTTGGCCAATGGAGCAGGGGGGCAAAACAATGAGCAGTTCTTC.

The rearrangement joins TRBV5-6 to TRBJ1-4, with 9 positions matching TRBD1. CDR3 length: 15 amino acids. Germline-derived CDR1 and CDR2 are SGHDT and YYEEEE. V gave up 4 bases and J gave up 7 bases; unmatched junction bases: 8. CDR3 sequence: CASSRQQGAGEKLFF. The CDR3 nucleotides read TGTGCCAGCAGCAGACAACAGGGGGCCGGTGAAAAACTGTTTTTT.

This CDR3 reads CASSRALHRDWMTDTQYF. The DNA for the CDR3 is TGTGCCAGCAGCAGAGCACTACACCGGGACTGGATGACAGATACGCAGTATTTT. V gene TRBV21-1 combines with J gene TRBJ2-3; no DNA check was done on the table's D call, TRBD2. TRBV21-1 is flagged as a pseudogene. There are 18 residues in the CDR3.

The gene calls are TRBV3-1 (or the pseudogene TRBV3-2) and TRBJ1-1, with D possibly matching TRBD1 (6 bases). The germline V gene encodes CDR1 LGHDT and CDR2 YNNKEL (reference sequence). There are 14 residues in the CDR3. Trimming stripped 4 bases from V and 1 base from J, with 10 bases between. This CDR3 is CASSPMTGNTEAFF. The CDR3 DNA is TGTGCCAGCAGCCCGATGACAGGGAACACTGAAGCTTTCTTT.

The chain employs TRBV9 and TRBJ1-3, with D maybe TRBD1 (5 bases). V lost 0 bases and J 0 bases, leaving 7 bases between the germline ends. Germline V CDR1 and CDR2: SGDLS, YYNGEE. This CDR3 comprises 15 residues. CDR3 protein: CASSVGQSSGNTIYF. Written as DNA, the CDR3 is TGTGCCAGCAGCGTAGGACAGAGCTCTGGAAACACCATATATTTT.

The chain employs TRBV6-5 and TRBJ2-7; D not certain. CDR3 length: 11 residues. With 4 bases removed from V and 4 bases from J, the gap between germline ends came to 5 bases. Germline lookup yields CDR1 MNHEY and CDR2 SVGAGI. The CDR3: CASSSFYEQYF. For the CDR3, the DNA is TGTGCCAGCAGTTCGTTTTACGAGCAGTACTTC.

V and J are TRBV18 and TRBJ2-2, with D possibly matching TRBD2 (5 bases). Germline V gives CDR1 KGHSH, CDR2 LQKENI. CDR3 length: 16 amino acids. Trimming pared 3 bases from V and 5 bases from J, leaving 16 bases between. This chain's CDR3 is CASSPTGLGRTGELFF. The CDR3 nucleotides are TGTGCCAGCTCACCGACGGGTTTAGGGAGAACCGGGGAGCTGTTTTTT.

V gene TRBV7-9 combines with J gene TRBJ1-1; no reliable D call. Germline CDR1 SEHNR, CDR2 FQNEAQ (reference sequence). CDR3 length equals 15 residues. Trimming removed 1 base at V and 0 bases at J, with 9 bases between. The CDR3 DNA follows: TGTGCCAGCAGCTTAGTTTCCGGGGTGAACACTGAAGCTTTCTTT. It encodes CASSLVSGVNTEAFF.

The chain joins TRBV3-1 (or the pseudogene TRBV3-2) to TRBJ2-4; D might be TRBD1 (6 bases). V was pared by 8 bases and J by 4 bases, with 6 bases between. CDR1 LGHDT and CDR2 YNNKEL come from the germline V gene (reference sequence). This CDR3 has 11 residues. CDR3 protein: CASGTKNIQYF. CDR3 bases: TGTGCCAGCGGGACAAAAAACATTCAGTACTTC.